Listed here are 30 T cell receptor beta chains from one sample, sequenced in a study of cytomegalovirus exposure and HLA in healthy donors. Vbeta (60) and Jbeta (13) primers were used in the PCR. Generated by immunoSEQ multiplex PCR, the TCRdb table keeps only in-frame clones and is missing some. The sample consists of approximately 180,000 clones, more than 80% of them appearing once. The specimen sequenced was PBMCs. Source of these receptors: a young woman in good health and CMV-seropositive.

V and J are TRBV4-3 and TRBJ2-1; D is ambiguous. V was shortened by 2 bases and J by 0 bases, with 11 bases between the two germline ends. Germline V gives CDR1 LGHNA, CDR2 YSLEER. This CDR3 contains 16 residues. The chain's CDR3 is CASSQHRLSSYNEQFF. The CDR3 DNA follows: TGCGCCAGCAGCCAACACAGATTGAGCTCCTACAATGAGCAGTTCTTC.

This clone is a singleton in its sample. The rearrangement links TRBV19 to TRBJ2-5; TRBD1 is a possible D gene (6 bases). This CDR3 has 15 residues. Germline CDR1 is LNHDA and CDR2 is SQIVND (reference sequence). Trimming cost V 1 base and J 5 bases, with 14 bases left between them. CDR3 DNA sequence: TGTGCCAGTAGTATAGCGGACAGCCCGGGGGAGACCCAGTACTTC. Its protein is CASSIADSPGETQYF.

This clone has just a few counts. The V and J genes are TRBV10-3 and TRBJ1-5; no definite D call. Trimming cost V 6 bases and J 9 bases, with 15 bases left between them. The germline CDR1 and CDR2 sequences are ENHRY and SYGVKD. The CDR3 totals 13 residues. DNA for the CDR3: TGTGCCATCAGAGCGACGGATGGAGGGCCCCAGCATTTT. Its protein is CAIRATDGGPQHF.

V gene TRBV18 combines with J gene TRBJ1-5, with 9 bases identical to TRBD1. Germline values: CDR1 KGHSH, CDR2 LQKENI. V gave up 2 bases and J gave up 4 bases; unmatched junction bases: 0. CDR3 length: 14 residues. DNA of the CDR3: TGTGCCAGCTCACCAGGACAGGGGAATCAGCCCCAGCATTTT. Residues: CASSPGQGNQPQHF.

This sequence joins TRBV28 and TRBJ2-7; 8 positions agree with TRBD1. The ends lost 6 bases at V and 3 bases at J; junction bases unmatched: 7. The CDR3 runs to 14 residues. Germline V lookup: CDR1 MDHEN, CDR2 SYDVKM. CDR3 sequence (DNA): TGTGCCAGCAGGTCGGGACAGGACTTCTACGAGCAGTACTTC. Protein sequence: CASRSGQDFYEQYF.

The V call is TRBV28, the J call TRBJ1-5; 7 bases match TRBD1. The junction had 15 bases not matched to a gene; V was cut back by 4 bases and J by 0 bases. Germline CDR1 is MDHEN and CDR2 is SYDVKM. CDR3 length equals 19 residues. This chain's CDR3 is CASSSWQGDSLNSNQPQHF. CDR3 bases: TGTGCCAGCAGTTCTTGGCAGGGGGACAGCCTGAATAGCAATCAGCCCCAGCATTTT.

This chain connects TRBV7-2 to TRBJ2-1, with 10 bases that match TRBD2. V gave up 4 bases and J gave up 4 bases; unmatched junction bases: 4. This CDR3 has 15 residues. Germline values: CDR1 SGHTA, CDR2 FQGNSA. The CDR3 is CASSSSGGAYNEQFF. The CDR3 region has the DNA TGTGCCAGCAGCTCAAGCGGGGGGGCGTACAATGAGCAGTTCTTC.

This sequence joins TRBV15 and TRBJ2-2; D unclear. The CDR3 sequence is 16 residues long. Germline lookup yields CDR1 LNHNV and CDR2 YYDKDF (reference sequence). V lost 0 bases, J lost 0 bases, and 8 bases lay in between. The CDR3: CATSREAGSNTGELFF. CDR3 nucleotides: TGTGCCACCAGCAGAGAGGCAGGATCGAACACCGGGGAGCTGTTTTTT.

In regard to this clone: The same CDR3 is also encoded by other DNA sequences in this sample. The chain couples TRBV27 to TRBJ2-7; the match to TRBD1 covers 7 bases. CDR1 MNHEY and CDR2 SMNVEV come from the germline V gene (reference sequence). The CDR3 length is 12 residues. V lost 9 bases, J lost 2 bases, and 4 bases stayed unmatched. The CDR3: CASWDSPYEQYF. In DNA, the CDR3 is TGTGCCAGTTGGGACAGTCCCTACGAGCAGTACTTC.

This clone appeared a few times. The gene calls are TRBV5-6 and TRBJ2-7; TRBD1 aligns across 8 bases. Trimming at V came to 4 bases and at J to 6 bases, leaving 15 bases not matched to a gene. This CDR3 spans 16 amino acids. CDR1 is SGHDT, CDR2 YYEEEE, per germline. CDR3 protein: CASSLGQVAGLGEQYF. The CDR3 DNA sequence: TGTGCCAGCAGCCTGGGACAGGTAGCAGGTCTTGGCGAGCAGTACTTC.

The chain has TRBV7-2 and TRBJ1-5; 9 bases align to TRBD1. The CDR3 is made up of 15 amino acids. V gave up 1 base and J gave up 6 bases; unmatched junction bases: 4. CDR1 is SGHTA, CDR2 FQGNSA, per germline. The CDR3 nucleotides read TGTGCCAGCAGCTTAGGGGACAGGGTTGGTCAGCCCCAGCATTTT. Its translation is CASSLGDRVGQPQHF.

The V and J genes are TRBV6-5 and TRBJ2-3, with 14 bases matching TRBD2. Germline CDR1 reads MNHEY; CDR2 reads SVGAGI. V shed 2 bases and J 3 bases; nucleotides not matched to a gene: 1. This CDR3 spans 16 amino acids. The chain's CDR3 is CASSYRLAGGTDTQYF. For the CDR3, the DNA is TGTGCCAGCAGTTACCGACTAGCGGGGGGGACAGATACGCAGTATTTT.

The chain joins TRBV4-2 to TRBJ2-1; 10 nucleotides agree with TRBD2. This CDR3 is 16 amino acids long. Germline V gives CDR1 LGHNA, CDR2 YNFKEQ. The trim removed 4 bases at V and 3 bases at J, leaving 6 bases unmatched. The CDR3 nucleotides read TGTGCCAGCAGCCCGAGGACTAGCGGCAACTACAATGAGCAGTTCTTC. Its protein is CASSPRTSGNYNEQFF.

The V and J genes are TRBV19 and TRBJ1-5; a weak D match, TRBD1 (5 bases). Germline V gene data show CDR1 as LNHDA and CDR2 as SQIVND (reference sequence). The V and J ends lost 5 bases and 3 bases respectively, with 14 bases between them. The CDR3 is made up of 15 amino acids. The CDR3: CASSPWDFDNQPQHF. In DNA, the CDR3 is TGTGCCAGTAGTCCGTGGGACTTTGACAATCAGCCCCAGCATTTT. The entire variable domain, with the rest obtained from reference TRBV19 and TRBJ1-5, is as follows: DGGITQSPKYLFRKEGQNVTLSCEQNLNHDAMYWYRQDPGQGLRLIYYSQIVNDFQKGDIAEGYSVSREKKESFPLTVTSAQKNPTAFYLCASSPWDFDNQPQHFGDGTRLSIL.

This chain connects TRBV18 to TRBJ2-6; D is unresolved. The CDR3 runs 14 residues. Trimming took 5 bases from V and 0 from J, leaving 5 bases between them. CDR1 and CDR2 (germline): KGHSH, LQKENI. CDR3 in amino acids: CASSAVSGANVLTF. As DNA, the CDR3 is TGTGCCAGCTCAGCGGTCTCTGGGGCCAACGTCCTGACTTTC.

This clone has just one count. The chain links TRBV21-1 to TRBJ2-5; whether TRBD2, the table's D call, matches the DNA was not checked. TRBV21-1 is a recognized pseudogene. CDR3 length: 17 amino acids. The CDR3 protein is CASSKQGSVSFQETQYF. CDR3 nucleotide sequence: TGTGCCAGCAGCAAACAAGGCTCAGTTAGCTTCCAAGAGACCCAGTACTTC.

This clone has a single count. DNA for the CDR3: TGTGCCAGCAAGCGGGGACTAGCGGTCGGGGAGCTGTTTTTT. This encodes CASKRGLAVGELFF. The rearrangement joins TRBV2 to TRBJ2-2; 11 nucleotides match TRBD2. V lost 7 bases and J lost 7; bases outside the gene matches: 5. Germline lookup yields CDR1 SNHLY and CDR2 FYNNEI. The CDR3 length is 14 residues.

The CDR3 nucleotides are TGCGCCAGCAGCCAATCCAACCCAGGGGGTGTCACAGATACGCAGTATTTT. Translating it yields CASSQSNPGGVTDTQYF. The chain employs TRBV4-1 and TRBJ2-3; the match to TRBD1 covers 7 bases. This CDR3 has 17 amino acids. V was pared by 2 bases and J by 2 bases, with 10 bases of the junction left unmatched. Germline V gene lookup returns CDR1 MGHRA and CDR2 YSYEKL.

The chain employs TRBV2 and TRBJ2-1; 11 bases map to TRBD2. The junction had 14 bases not matched to a gene; V was cut back by 7 bases and J by 12 bases. The CDR3 runs to 15 residues. Germline-derived CDR1 and CDR2 are SNHLY and FYNNEI. The CDR3 DNA sequence: TGTGCCAGCAACCCGCTAGCGGGGGGTTTGGGGTCGCAGTTCTTC. The encoded protein is CASNPLAGGLGSQFF.

This clone occurred a few times. The chain links TRBV11-3 to TRBJ2-7; maybe TRBD2 (6 bases). This CDR3 spans 12 amino acids. V was pared by 1 base and J by 6 bases, with 7 bases between. CDR1 SGHNT and CDR2 YENEEA come from the germline V gene. The CDR3 region has the DNA TGTGCCAGCAGCTTAGTGGGAGGCGAGCAGTACTTC. Its translation: CASSLVGGEQYF.

This chain uses TRBV7-6 with TRBJ2-1; D is perhaps TRBD2 (5 bases). CDR1 and CDR2 from the germline V gene are SGHVS and FNYEAQ. The CDR3 covers 18 residues. With 1 base removed from V and 1 base from J, the gap between germline ends came to 17 bases. CDR3 loop: CASSLEGAAPNSYNEQFF. CDR3 nucleotides: TGTGCCAGCAGCTTAGAAGGAGCGGCACCCAATTCCTACAATGAGCAGTTCTTC.

The rearrangement uses TRBV30 and TRBJ2-3; tentative D call: TRBD1 (5 bases). The V end was cut by 5 bases, the J end by 0 bases, with 18 bases between. The CDR3 has 16 residues. CDR1 and CDR2 (germline): GTSNPN, SVGIG (reference sequence). The CDR3 here is CAWSPKDSSSTDTQYF. Written as DNA, the CDR3 is TGTGCCTGGTCACCGAAAGACAGTTCTAGCACAGATACGCAGTATTTT.

V and J are TRBV5-1 and TRBJ2-7, with D perhaps matching TRBD1 (7 bases). Between the trimmed V and J ends, which lost 4 bases and 5 bases, there was a span of 19 bases. The CDR3 extends over 15 amino acids. Germline values: CDR1 SGHRS, CDR2 YFSETQ. The CDR3 reads CASSTGQRAWDEQYF. The CDR3 DNA sequence: TGCGCCAGCAGCACGGGACAGCGGGCCTGGGACGAGCAGTACTTC.

The V and J genes are TRBV4-3 and TRBJ2-1; TRBD1 is a possible D gene (5 bases). V was cut by 0 bases and J by 0 bases, with 12 bases left in between. CDR1 and CDR2 (germline): LGHNA, YSLEER. The CDR3 length is 17 residues. CDR3 in amino acids: CASSQDGAVNSYNEQFF. The CDR3 bases are TGCGCCAGCAGCCAAGATGGGGCGGTCAACTCCTACAATGAGCAGTTCTTC.

The gene calls are TRBV18 and TRBJ2-1, with 8 bases aligning to TRBD1. The germline CDR1 and CDR2 sequences are KGHSH and LQKENI. CDR3 length: 15 amino acids. V was pared by 0 bases and J by 3 bases, with 1 base of the junction left unmatched. The DNA of the CDR3 is TGTGCCAGCTCACCACCGGGACAGGTCTACAATGAGCAGTTCTTC. It translates to CASSPPGQVYNEQFF. The complete variable domain, with remaining parts taken from reference TRBV18 and TRBJ2-1, reads NAGVMQNPRHLVRRRGQEARLRCSPMKGHSHVYWYRQLPEEGLKFMVYLQKENIIDESGMPKERFSAEFPKEGPSILRIQQVVRGDSAAYFCASSPPGQVYNEQFFGPGTRLTVL.

The chain combines TRBV28 with TRBJ2-2; a weak D match, TRBD2 (5 bases). V shed 10 bases and J shed 3 bases, with 21 bases lying between them. There are 16 residues in the CDR3. The germline V gene has CDR1 MDHEN and CDR2 SYDVKM. CDR3 in DNA: TGTGCCACCCGGAGGTTCGGAAACGGGTACACCGGGGAGCTGTTTTTT. This translates into CATRRFGNGYTGELFF.

As to this clone: One end of the junction is discordant with germline, which a read error may explain. J is TRBJ2-5 and V is TRBV7-7; D perhaps matches TRBD2 (5 bases). Germline V gene data show CDR1 as SSHAT and CDR2 as FNYEAQ (reference sequence). The CDR3 loop spans 12 amino acids. CDR3: CASSPGQETQYF. The DNA of the CDR3 is TGTGCTAGCAGCCCGGGGCAAGAGACCCAGTACTTC.

This clone has only one observation. This specimen includes other DNA sequences encoding the same CDR3. The genes are TRBV5-6 and TRBJ2-7; D gene ambiguous. The CDR3 is 13 residues long. The germline CDR1 and CDR2 sequences are SGHDT and YYEEEE. The V and J ends lost 2 bases and 3 bases respectively, with 9 bases between them. CDR3 region: CASSFLSGYEQYF. Here the CDR3 DNA reads TGTGCCAGCAGCTTTCTATCAGGCTACGAGCAGTACTTC.

This rearrangement joins TRBV15 to TRBJ1-2; TRBD1 matches at 7 bases. V lost 0 bases, J lost 8 bases, and 6 bases stayed unmatched. The germline CDR1 and CDR2 sequences are LNHNV and YYDKDF (reference sequence). The CDR3 consists of 14 residues. DNA for the CDR3: TGTGCCACCAGCAGAGAGGACAGGCCGCACGGCTACACCTTC. This gives the protein CATSREDRPHGYTF.

In this sample, this clone turned up once. The J gene is TRBJ2-5, the V gene TRBV20-1, with D possibly matching TRBD1 (5 bases). From germline, CDR1 is DFQATT and CDR2 SNEGSKA (reference sequence). The CDR3 consists of 10 residues. DNA of the CDR3: TGCAGCAAGGGGCAGGAGACCCAGTACTTC. Amino acid sequence: CSKGQETQYF.